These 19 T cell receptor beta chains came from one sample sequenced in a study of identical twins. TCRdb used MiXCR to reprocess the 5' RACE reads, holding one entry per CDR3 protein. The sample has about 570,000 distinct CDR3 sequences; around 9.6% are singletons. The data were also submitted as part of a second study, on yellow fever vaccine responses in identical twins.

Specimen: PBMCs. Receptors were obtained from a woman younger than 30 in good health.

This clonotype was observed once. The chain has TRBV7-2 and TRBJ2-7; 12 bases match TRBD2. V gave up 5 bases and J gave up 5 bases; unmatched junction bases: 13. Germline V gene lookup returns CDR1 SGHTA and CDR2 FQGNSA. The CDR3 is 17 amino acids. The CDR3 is CASSPIRTSGKGDEQYF. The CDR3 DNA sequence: TGTGCCAGCAGCCCAATCCGGACTAGCGGGAAAGGAGACGAGCAGTACTTC.

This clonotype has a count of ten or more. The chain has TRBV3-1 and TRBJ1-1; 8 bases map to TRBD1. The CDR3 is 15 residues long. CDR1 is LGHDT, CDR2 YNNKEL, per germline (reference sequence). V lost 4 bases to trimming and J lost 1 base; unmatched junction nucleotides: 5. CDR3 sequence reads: CASSPRQGTNTEAFF. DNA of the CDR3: TGTGCCAGCAGCCCTCGACAGGGGACGAACACTGAAGCTTTCTTT.

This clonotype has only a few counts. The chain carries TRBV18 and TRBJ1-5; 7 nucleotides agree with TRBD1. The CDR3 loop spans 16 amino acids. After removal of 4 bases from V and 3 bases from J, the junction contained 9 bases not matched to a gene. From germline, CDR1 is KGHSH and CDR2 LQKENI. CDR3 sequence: CASSQGTAQDNQPQHF. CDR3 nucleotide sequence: TGTGCCAGCTCACAGGGGACAGCCCAGGACAATCAGCCCCAGCATTTT.

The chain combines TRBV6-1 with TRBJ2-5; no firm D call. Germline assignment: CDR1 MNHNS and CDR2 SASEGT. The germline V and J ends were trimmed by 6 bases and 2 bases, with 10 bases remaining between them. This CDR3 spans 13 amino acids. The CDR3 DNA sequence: TGTGCCAGCAGCCGGGCTGCACAAGAGACCCAGTACTTC. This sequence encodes CASSRAAQETQYF.

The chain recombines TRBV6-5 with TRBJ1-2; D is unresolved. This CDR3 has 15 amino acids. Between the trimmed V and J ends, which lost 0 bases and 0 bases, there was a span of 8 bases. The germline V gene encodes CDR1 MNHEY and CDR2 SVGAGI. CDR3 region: CASSYSRRSNYGYTF. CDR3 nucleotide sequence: TGTGCCAGCAGTTACTCCCGCAGGTCTAACTATGGCTACACCTTC.

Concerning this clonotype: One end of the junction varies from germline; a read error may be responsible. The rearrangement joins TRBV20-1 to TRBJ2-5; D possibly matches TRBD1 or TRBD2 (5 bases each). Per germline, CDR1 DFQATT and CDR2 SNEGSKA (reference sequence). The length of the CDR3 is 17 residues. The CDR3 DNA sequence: TGCTGTGCTAGAGCCATTCCCGGGACGGCTGTGGGCGAGACCCAGTACTTC. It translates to CCARAIPGTAVGETQYF.

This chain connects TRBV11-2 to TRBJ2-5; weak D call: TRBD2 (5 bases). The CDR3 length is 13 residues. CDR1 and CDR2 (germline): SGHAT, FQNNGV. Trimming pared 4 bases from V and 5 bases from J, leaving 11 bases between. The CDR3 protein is CASSSLVPETQYF. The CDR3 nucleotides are TGTGCCAGCAGCTCACTAGTCCCCGAGACCCAGTACTTC.

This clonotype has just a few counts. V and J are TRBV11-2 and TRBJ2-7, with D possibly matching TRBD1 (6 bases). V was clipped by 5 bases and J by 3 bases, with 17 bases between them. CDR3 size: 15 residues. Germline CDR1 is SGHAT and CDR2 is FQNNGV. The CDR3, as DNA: TGTGCCAGCAGCCCCTCGGACAGTAAAGGCTACGAGCAGTACTTC. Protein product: CASSPSDSKGYEQYF.

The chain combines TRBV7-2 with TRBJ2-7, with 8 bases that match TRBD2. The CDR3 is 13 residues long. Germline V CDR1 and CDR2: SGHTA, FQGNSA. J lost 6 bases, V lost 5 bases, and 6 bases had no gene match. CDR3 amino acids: CASSQSGRGEQYF. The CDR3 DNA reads TGTGCCAGCAGCCAGAGCGGGAGAGGCGAGCAGTACTTC. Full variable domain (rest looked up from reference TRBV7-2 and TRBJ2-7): GAGVSQSPSNKVTEKGKDVELRCDPISGHTALYWYRQSLGQGLEFLIYFQGNSAPDKSGLPSDRFSAERTGGSVSTLTIQRTQQEDSAVYLCASSQSGRGEQYFGPGTRLTVT.

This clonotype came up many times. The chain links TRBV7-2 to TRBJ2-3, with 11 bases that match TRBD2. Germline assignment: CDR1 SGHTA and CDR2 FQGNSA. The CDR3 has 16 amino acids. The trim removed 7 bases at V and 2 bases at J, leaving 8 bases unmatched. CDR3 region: CASIPGLAGFTDTQYF. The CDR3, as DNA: TGTGCCAGCATCCCTGGACTAGCGGGTTTCACAGATACGCAGTATTTT.

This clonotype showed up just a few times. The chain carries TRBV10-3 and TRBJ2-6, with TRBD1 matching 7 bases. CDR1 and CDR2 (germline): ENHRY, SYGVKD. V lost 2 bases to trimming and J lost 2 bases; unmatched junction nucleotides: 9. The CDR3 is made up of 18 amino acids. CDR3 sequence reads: CAISELPPDRAGANVLTF. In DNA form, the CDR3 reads TGTGCCATCAGTGAGCTCCCCCCCGACAGGGCTGGGGCCAACGTCCTGACTTTC.

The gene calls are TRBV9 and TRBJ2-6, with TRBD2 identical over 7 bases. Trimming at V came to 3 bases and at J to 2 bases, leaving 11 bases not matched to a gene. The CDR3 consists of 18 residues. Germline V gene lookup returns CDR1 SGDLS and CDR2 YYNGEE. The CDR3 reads CASSGVGGSVAGANVLTF. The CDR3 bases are TGTGCCAGCAGCGGAGTTGGCGGGAGTGTAGCTGGGGCCAACGTCCTGACTTTC.

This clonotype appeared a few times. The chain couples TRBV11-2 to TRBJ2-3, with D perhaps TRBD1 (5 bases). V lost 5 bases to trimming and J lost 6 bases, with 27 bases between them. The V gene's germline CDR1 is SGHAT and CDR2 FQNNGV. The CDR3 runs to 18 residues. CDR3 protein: CASSGNRQGIFMLDTQYF. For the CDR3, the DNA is TGTGCCAGCAGCGGAAATAGGCAGGGTATTTTCATGTTGGATACGCAGTATTTT.

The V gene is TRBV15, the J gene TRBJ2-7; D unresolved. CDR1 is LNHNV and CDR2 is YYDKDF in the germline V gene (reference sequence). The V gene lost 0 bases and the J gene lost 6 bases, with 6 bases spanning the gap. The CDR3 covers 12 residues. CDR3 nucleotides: TGTGCCACCAGCAGAGAATCGTCCGAGCAGTACTTC. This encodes CATSRESSEQYF.

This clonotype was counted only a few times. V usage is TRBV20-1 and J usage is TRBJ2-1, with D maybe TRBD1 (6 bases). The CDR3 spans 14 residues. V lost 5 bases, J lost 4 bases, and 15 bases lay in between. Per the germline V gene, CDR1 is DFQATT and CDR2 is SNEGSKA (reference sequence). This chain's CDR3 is CSAPQRGRYNEQFF. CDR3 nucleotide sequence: TGCAGTGCTCCACAGAGGGGGAGATACAATGAGCAGTTCTTC.

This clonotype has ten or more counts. The CDR3 loop reads CAISVLAGAKDTQYF. Written as DNA, the CDR3 is TGTGCCATCAGCGTACTAGCGGGAGCGAAAGATACGCAGTATTTT. J is TRBJ2-3 and V is TRBV10-3, with 11 bases identical to TRBD2. Germline values: CDR1 ENHRY, CDR2 SYGVKD. This CDR3 has 15 amino acids. The V gene end was trimmed by 6 bases and the J gene end by 5 bases; junction bases not matched to a gene: 7.

The CDR3 region has the DNA TGCAGTGCTGACCCGGGACAGGGGACCGGGGAGCTGTTTTTT. This sequence encodes CSADPGQGTGELFF. The chain links TRBV20-1 to TRBJ2-2; 10 bases line up with TRBD1. V gave up 5 bases and J gave up 5 bases; unmatched junction bases: 5. The CDR3 runs to 14 residues. Germline values: CDR1 DFQATT, CDR2 SNEGSKA (reference sequence).

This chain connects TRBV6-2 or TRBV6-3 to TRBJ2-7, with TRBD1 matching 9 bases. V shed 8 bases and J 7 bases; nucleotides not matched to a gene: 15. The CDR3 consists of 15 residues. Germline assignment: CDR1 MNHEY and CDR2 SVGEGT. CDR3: CASVTGGKTSREQYF. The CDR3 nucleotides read TGTGCCAGCGTCACAGGGGGCAAAACCTCTCGGGAGCAGTACTTC.

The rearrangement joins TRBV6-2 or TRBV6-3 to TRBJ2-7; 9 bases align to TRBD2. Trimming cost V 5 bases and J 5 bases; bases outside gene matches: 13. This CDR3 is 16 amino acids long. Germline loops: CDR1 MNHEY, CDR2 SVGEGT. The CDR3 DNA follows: TGTGCCAGCAGTCTCTTAGCGGGAGCCTCCCCCCACGAGCAGTACTTC. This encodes CASSLLAGASPHEQYF.